This T cell receptor (beta chain) is from a study of cytomegalovirus exposure and HLA in healthy donors. Study summary: Out of approximately 170 million T cells, an earlier analysis found some 110 million unique TCR beta sequences in total.

60 Vbeta and 13 Jbeta primers were used in PCR. Clones were sequenced by immunoSEQ multiplex PCR, and TCRdb holds only the in-frame ones, with some missing. This sample has over 150,000 clones; 68% occur once, and the top ten carry approximately 1.5%. This CDR3 comprises 15 residues. The germline V gene has CDR1 MNHNY and CDR2 SVGAGI (reference sequence). The sample comprised PBMCs. The chain employs TRBV6-6 and TRBJ2-5; 9 bases match TRBD1. Near its end, the DNA agrees better with TRBJ2-7, so the J call may be wrong. This TCR was recovered from a man aged 50-60 years in good health and CMV-seronegative. The CDR3 loop is CASSDPGQGIYEQYF. CDR3 coding DNA: TGTGCCAGCAGTGATCCGGGACAGGGAATATACGAGCAGTACTTC.